This T cell receptor (beta chain) was observed in a study of radiotherapy plus CTLA-4 blockade in lung cancer. Study background: Disease control was achieved by less than 40% of patients, and objective responses by about 17%. Study outcomes and limitations: Expansion in blood of tumor-derived TCR clones was seen after radiotherapy plus ipilimumab. Per reports, early blood T cell clone dynamics, plus interferon-beta, forecast response most strongly.

The CDR3 sequence is 17 residues long. Germline CDR1 reads SEHNR; CDR2 reads FQNEAQ (reference sequence). The junction had 8 bases not matched to a gene; V was cut back by 4 bases and J by 3 bases. Patients with chemo-refractory metastatic non-small-cell lung cancer received focal radiation plus CTLA-4 blockade with ipilimumab. Repertoires were generated with immunoSEQ multiplex PCR, while TCRdb's copy carries only in-frame clones and drops some. The sample lists roughly 57,000 clones, just under 85% occurring once. This clone showed up just once. Antigen: not known. The origin of this receptor is a human donor with non-small cell lung cancer whose response to radiotherapy plus ipilimumab could not be evaluated. The material sequenced was peripheral blood, taken from a patient treated with radiotherapy plus ipilimumab. This sequence joins TRBV7-9 and TRBJ2-1; TRBD2 agrees at 11 bases. In DNA form, the CDR3 reads TGTGCCAGCAGCTCTATCGGACTAGCGGGCAGCTACAATGAGCAGTTCTTC. Its protein product is CASSSIGLAGSYNEQFF.